This T cell receptor beta chain stems from a study of T cell responses to AZD1222 COVID-19 vaccine. Study results and limitations: Along spike, vaccine-associated CD4 TCRs were found throughout, with dominance at 160-218 and 743-854.

Deletions cut 4 bases from V and 2 bases from J, with 17 bases between. The CDR3 spans 16 residues. CDR1 and CDR2 from the germline V gene are MDHEN and SYDVKM. Analyses pooled second doses at about 4 or about 12 weeks. Sequenced by immunoSEQ multiplex PCR; TCRdb stores in-frame clones only, minus some. Of about 86,000 clones listed, roughly 86% are singletons. As to this clone: The antigen is unknown.

The sample was peripheral blood, taken 28 days after the second AZD1222 dose. This rearrangement joins TRBV28 to TRBJ1-2; weak D call: TRBD1 (5 bases). This receptor was obtained from an adult who received the AZD1222 COVID-19 vaccine. The CDR3 loop is CASSSLSGGPNYGYTF. As DNA, the CDR3 is TGTGCCAGCAGTTCGCTGAGTGGGGGTCCGAACTATGGCTACACCTTC.